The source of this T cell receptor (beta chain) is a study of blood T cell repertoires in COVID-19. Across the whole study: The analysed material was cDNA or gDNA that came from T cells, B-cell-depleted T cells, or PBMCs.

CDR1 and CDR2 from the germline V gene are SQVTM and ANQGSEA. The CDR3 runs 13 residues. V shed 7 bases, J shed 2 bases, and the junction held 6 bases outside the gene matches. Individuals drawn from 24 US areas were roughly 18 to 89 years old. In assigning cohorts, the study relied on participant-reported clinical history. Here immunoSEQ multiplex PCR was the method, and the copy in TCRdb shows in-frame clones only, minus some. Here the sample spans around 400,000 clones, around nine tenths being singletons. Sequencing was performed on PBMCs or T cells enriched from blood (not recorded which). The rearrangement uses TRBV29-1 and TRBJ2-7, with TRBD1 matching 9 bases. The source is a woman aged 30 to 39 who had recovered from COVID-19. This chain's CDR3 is CSARTGATYEQYF. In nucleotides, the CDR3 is TGCAGCGCACGGACAGGGGCAACCTACGAGCAGTACTTC.